A selection of T cell receptor beta chains follows, all from one sample in a study of T-cell reconstitution after alpha-beta-depleted transplantation in children. TCRdb used MiXCR to reprocess the PCR reads, holding one entry per CDR3 protein. Here the sample spans over 300,000 distinct CDR3 sequences, 9% to 12% being singletons. Sequenced material: PBMCs from the stem cell graft donor, taken from the stem cell graft. These receptor sequences come from a human donor who donated a stem cell graft to a child with acute lymphoblastic leukemia. Each CDR3 is given with its conserved first and last residue. Fields, in order: clone size, V gene, CDR3 protein. The size entry is marked missing in some rows and otherwise reads once, few, many or a size class.

clone size: .; V gene: TRBV18; CDR3 protein: CASSPPSRSYEQYF
clone size: .; V gene: TRBV28; CDR3 protein: CASSTRTNTIYF
clone size: many; V gene: TRBV19; CDR3 protein: CASSIEGAVTNEQFF
clone size: .; V gene: TRBV5-1; CDR3 protein: CASTPTSGSAETQYF
clone size: .; V gene: TRBV4-2; CDR3 protein: CASSQEMGSGRGEQYF
clone size: .; V gene: TRBV6-5; CDR3 protein: CASSYGWDTEAFF
clone size: few; V gene: TRBV29-1; CDR3 protein: CSVWEGPSSGNTIYF
clone size: few; V gene: TRBV12-3/TRBV12-4; CDR3 protein: CASSLQGFEQYF
clone size: .; V gene: TRBV20-1; CDR3 protein: CSARDQEQYF
clone size: .; V gene: TRBV24-1; CDR3 protein: CATSDGGGYEQYF
clone size: many; V gene: TRBV12-3/TRBV12-4; CDR3 protein: CASSRGQGAVNEQFF
clone size: many; V gene: TRBV5-1; CDR3 protein: CASSFEGLDGYTF
clone size: few; V gene: TRBV7-6; CDR3 protein: CASSPRTRSQYF
clone size: .; V gene: TRBV12-3/TRBV12-4; CDR3 protein: CASSLSFRQGTYNEQFF
clone size: few; V gene: TRBV20-1; CDR3 protein: CSAVGGGRGDTQYF
clone size: .; V gene: TRBV10-3; CDR3 protein: CAISGTGTTYEQYF
clone size: .; V gene: TRBV6-1; CDR3 protein: CASSWEWDSGNTIYF
clone size: few; V gene: TRBV12-3/TRBV12-4; CDR3 protein: CASSPWDRGTYEQYF
clone size: .; V gene: TRBV6-5; CDR3 protein: CASSYELAGGDYEQYF
clone size: many; V gene: TRBV20-1; CDR3 protein: CSAPLGGRNEQFF
clone size: many; V gene: TRBV5-1; CDR3 protein: CASTPKGLNTEAFF
clone size: many; V gene: TRBV27; CDR3 protein: CASGLAGPGNIQYF
clone size: few; V gene: TRBV4-2; CDR3 protein: CASSPDPAYEQYF
clone size: many; V gene: TRBV7-9; CDR3 protein: CASSLSSLDRAYEQYF
clone size: many; V gene: TRBV28; CDR3 protein: CASSPHLLRGGLPQHF
clone size: many; V gene: TRBV19; CDR3 protein: CASSSTGELFF
clone size: .; V gene: TRBV5-1; CDR3 protein: CASSPDGTPNEQFF
clone size: few; V gene: TRBV20-1; CDR3 protein: CSARDPRIGDTQYF
clone size: .; V gene: TRBV4-1; CDR3 protein: CASSQDGGTQYF
clone size: .; V gene: TRBV6-2/TRBV6-3; CDR3 protein: CASSYRGYRGNYGYTF
clone size: .; V gene: TRBV10-2; CDR3 protein: CASSPLAGGFNEQYF
clone size: few; V gene: TRBV7-9; CDR3 protein: CASSLDYWDEMNTEAFF
clone size: .; V gene: TRBV15; CDR3 protein: CATSRDWQGIGELFF
clone size: few; V gene: TRBV7-9; CDR3 protein: CASSRTSSGSYEQYF
clone size: .; V gene: TRBV3-1; CDR3 protein: CASSQDRWRGGFEQYF
clone size: few; V gene: TRBV27; CDR3 protein: CASSYRGGETYEQYF
clone size: .; V gene: TRBV29-1; CDR3 protein: CSVEGGQEAFF
clone size: many; V gene: TRBV7-9; CDR3 protein: CASSEGRNEKLFF
clone size: .; V gene: TRBV5-1; CDR3 protein: CASSLEGGPAYEQCF
clone size: .; V gene: TRBV11-1; CDR3 protein: CTSSLDRGVTEAFF
clone size: few; V gene: TRBV28; CDR3 protein: CASSVPGLAGGPGTDTQYF
clone size: .; V gene: TRBV29-1; CDR3 protein: CSVCRADGATSEQYF
clone size: .; V gene: TRBV7-8; CDR3 protein: CASSLEWWETQYF
clone size: .; V gene: TRBV20-1; CDR3 protein: CSARDGRGDTEAFF
clone size: .; V gene: TRBV3-1; CDR3 protein: CASKFAGPYNEQFF
clone size: .; V gene: TRBV19; CDR3 protein: CASSIGRREDTGELFF
clone size: .; V gene: TRBV19; CDR3 protein: CASYGRGQGSNQPQHF
clone size: .; V gene: TRBV25-1; CDR3 protein: CASSERIGTSGRVDNEQFF
clone size: .; V gene: TRBV5-6; CDR3 protein: CASSLAWGPTDTQYF
clone size: .; V gene: TRBV2; CDR3 protein: CASSRTRLGELFF
clone size: .; V gene: TRBV11-3; CDR3 protein: CASSLDSGGYYNEQFF
clone size: .; V gene: TRBV5-1; CDR3 protein: CASSPQGANVLTF
clone size: .; V gene: TRBV2; CDR3 protein: CASSRTRERAFF
clone size: .; V gene: TRBV20-1; CDR3 protein: CSAPLAGGPNTQYF
clone size: .; V gene: TRBV6-6; CDR3 protein: CASSPGGKNIQYF
clone size: few; V gene: TRBV10-3; CDR3 protein: CAISESRREAPYEQYF
clone size: .; V gene: TRBV5-1; CDR3 protein: CASSLAPRGSGANVLTF
clone size: few; V gene: TRBV11-2; CDR3 protein: CASSLGPLYGYTF
clone size: few; V gene: TRBV11-1; CDR3 protein: CASSESLLAGGPTDTQYF
clone size: .; V gene: TRBV9; CDR3 protein: CASSVPGGSYNEQFF